Below, 9 T cell receptor beta chains from the same sample are listed, as sequenced in a study of OX40 agonist ivuxolimab in advanced cancers. Assay: immunoSEQ multiplex PCR; the TCRdb copy retains only in-frame clones and omits some. The profile shows over 15,000 clones, around 74% of them singletons. Material: CD4+ or CD8+ T cells sorted from blood, obtained in a trial of the OX40 agonist ivuxolimab. The receptor set was obtained from an adult with an advanced solid tumor such as melanoma, head and neck, liver or kidney cancer.

CDR3 sequence (DNA): TGTGCCAGCAGCGAATATCTGAACACTGAAGCTTTCTTT. It translates to CASSEYLNTEAFF. The chain combines TRBV7-9 with TRBJ1-1; no clear D gene. Germline assignment: CDR1 SEHNR and CDR2 FQNEAQ (reference sequence). The CDR3 contains 13 residues. V shed 5 bases and J shed 0 bases, with 7 bases lying between them.

The V and J genes are TRBV27 and TRBJ1-5; 11 nucleotides agree with TRBD1. CDR1 MNHEY and CDR2 SMNVEV come from the germline V gene (reference sequence). The V and J ends lost 8 bases and 2 bases, in that order; junction bases with no gene match: 8. This CDR3 spans 16 amino acids. The CDR3 DNA reads as TGTGCCAGCCGACCCTGGACAGGGGGCCGCAATCAGCCCCAGCATTTT. Its protein is CASRPWTGGRNQPQHF.

V gene TRBV14 combines with J gene TRBJ2-7; D not resolved. V shed 1 base and J shed 1 base, with 8 bases lying between them. Germline CDR1 SGHDN, CDR2 FVKESK. The CDR3 spans 14 residues. The CDR3 sequence: CASSQVRGSYEQYF. The CDR3 DNA reads TGTGCCAGCAGCCAAGTACGAGGTTCCTACGAGCAGTACTTC.

The CDR3 DNA follows: TGTGCCAGCACCACCTTTAGGTTTGGGACAGGGGAAAGTGAGCAGTTCTTC. Residues: CASTTFRFGTGESEQFF. The chain joins TRBV11-2 to TRBJ2-1; TRBD1 matches 10 bases. Per germline, CDR1 SGHAT and CDR2 FQNNGV. The CDR3 extends over 17 amino acids. J was trimmed by 9 bases and V by 7 bases; bases with no gene match: 18. The complete variable domain, with remaining parts taken from reference TRBV11-2 and TRBJ2-1, reads EAGVAQSPRYKIIEKRQSVAFWCNPISGHATLYWYQQILGQGPKLLIQFQNNGVVDDSQLPKDRFSAERLKGVDSTLKIQPAKLEDSAVYLCASTTFRFGTGESEQFFGPGTRLTVL.

This clone was counted only a few times. The V call is TRBV6-5, the J call TRBJ2-7; 11 bases map to TRBD1. Germline V CDR1 and CDR2: MNHEY, SVGAGI. V dropped 2 bases and J dropped 3; count of bases not matched to a gene: 3. The CDR3 length is 15 residues. The CDR3 spells CASSYGTGGIYEQYF. The DNA for the CDR3 is TGTGCCAGCAGTTACGGGACAGGGGGGATCTACGAGCAGTACTTC.

As to this clone: A read error is the likely source, as a far larger clone sits one nucleotide away. This rearrangement joins TRBV7-6 to TRBJ2-3; 8 bases map to TRBD2. After removal of 5 bases from V and 4 bases from J, the junction contained 17 bases not matched to a gene. The CDR3 extends over 18 amino acids. Germline assignment: CDR1 SGHVS and CDR2 FNYEAQ. Here the CDR3 reads CASSQDLAGGLLSDTQYF. Here the CDR3 DNA reads TGTGCCAGCAGCCAAGATCTCGCGGGGGGCCTGCTTTCAGATACGCAGTATTTT.

The chain combines TRBV29-1 with TRBJ2-1; perhaps TRBD2 as D (5 bases). The V gene's germline CDR1 is SQVTM and CDR2 ANQGSEA. The CDR3 length is 11 residues. Trimming cost V 7 bases and J 8 bases, with 12 bases left between them. The CDR3 loop is CSATTKDEQFF. CDR3 DNA sequence: TGCAGCGCCACGACTAAGGATGAGCAGTTCTTC.

The rearrangement joins TRBV6-1 to TRBJ1-5; no reliable D call. The V and J ends lost 5 bases and 1 base respectively, with 6 bases between them. CDR1 is MNHNS, CDR2 SASEGT, per germline. CDR3 length equals 13 residues. CDR3 amino acids: CASSFLSNQPQHF. Here the CDR3 DNA reads TGTGCCAGCAGTTTCTTGAGCAATCAGCCCCAGCATTTT.

The chain recombines TRBV19 with TRBJ1-5; the D is unclear. V was pared by 5 bases and J by 4 bases, with 9 bases between. Looked up from germline, CDR1 is LNHDA and CDR2 is SQIVND (reference sequence). This CDR3 is 13 amino acids long. The DNA for the CDR3 is TGTGCCAGTAGTGCGTATCTGAATCAGCCCCAGCATTTT. Its protein product is CASSAYLNQPQHF.